This TCR beta chain was identified during a study of T cells in Graves' hyperthyroidism and ophthalmopathy. A word on this clonotype: Its antigen is not identified.

RNA transcripts gave rise to amplified TCR beta CDR3 regions. HTBI primers were used for first-round RT-PCR of the TCR CDR3. MiXCR was run by TCRdb on the multiplex PCR reads, yielding one entry per CDR3 protein. Among hundreds of thousands of distinct CDR3 sequences, around 15% were seen once, and the ten largest hold 3.8%. The V and J ends lost 5 bases and 6 bases respectively, with 14 bases between them. This CDR3 spans 13 amino acids. In germline, CDR1 is SQVTM, CDR2 ANQGSEA. General study findings and limits: Blood also showed most of the thyroid clonotypes that were expanded above 0.001.

This receptor was obtained from a woman in her 30s with Graves' hyperthyroidism. The chain recombines TRBV29-1 with TRBJ2-1; possibly TRBD1 for D (6 bases). Sequenced: blood. The CDR3 DNA reads TGCAGCGTTTCTAGCAGGGGCATCAATGAGCAGTTCTTC. Translated: CSVSSRGINEQFF.